This TCR beta chain was obtained from a study of T-cell memory formation after mild COVID-19. This clonotype was detected only a few times. Its specificity is not known. Findings and limits, study-wide: While clones contracting from day 15 to 85 were balanced between CD4 and CD8, later expanders leaned CD4+. Of the contracting clones, CD4+ ones lay mainly in CM and EM, and CD8+ ones in EMRA. Clonal second-wave expansions that peaked on day 37 had unconfirmed SARS-CoV-2 specificity.

UMIs and sample barcodes were carried by the TCR alpha and TCR beta cDNA libraries that 5'RACE produced using constant-segment primers. A single record per CDR3 protein comes from TCRdb applying MiXCR to the 5' RACE reads. The sample holds more than 400,000 distinct CDR3 sequences, 18% seen once. V was trimmed by 0 bases and J by 3 bases, leaving 12 bases between them. From germline, CDR1 is SGHDT and CDR2 YYEEEE. CDR3 size: 16 residues. Input material: PBMCs or a T cell subset sorted from them (not recorded which). The genes are TRBV5-6 and TRBJ2-2; D possibly corresponds to TRBD1 (6 bases). This receptor was identified in an adult woman who had mild COVID-19 (a few samples of this study predate the infection). Cell type and time point are not known. The DNA of the CDR3 is TGTGCCAGCAGCTTGGCGGCAGGGGAGTACACCGGGGAGCTGTTTTTT. The encoded protein is CASSLAAGEYTGELFF.